The rows below give T cell receptor beta chains drawn from one sample of a study of blood T cell repertoires in COVID-19. Measured with immunoSEQ multiplex PCR; TCRdb has only the in-frame clones, and not every one. The sample shows fewer than 200,000 clones, more than 80% of them seen only once. Sequencing input: peripheral blood. These receptors were taken from a woman aged 60 to 75 with acute or convalescent COVID-19. CDR3s include the opening cysteine and the closing phenylalanine or tryptophan. The D gene is left open where the match is weak. For some rows the clone size is stated as once, few or many, or as a class when expanded; others skip it.

length	V	J	size	D	DNA	CDR3
13	TRBV11-2	TRBJ2-1	-	-	TGTGCCAGCAGCTTAGCGGAGTTTGGTGAGCAGTTCTTC	CASSLAEFGEQFF
14	TRBV6-1	TRBJ1-1	few	-	TGTGCCAGCAGTACCCCCACAGGGAACACTGAAGCTTTCTTT	CASSTPTGNTEAFF
11	TRBV29-1	TRBJ2-5	once	-	TGCAGCGGGGGGGCCCTAGAGACCCAGTACTTC	CSGGALETQYF
16	TRBV24-1	TRBJ2-2	-	-	TGTGCCACCAGTGATAATTCGGGGGTTTGGACCGGGGAGCTGTTTTTT	CATSDNSGVWTGELFF
12	TRBV30	TRBJ1-2	-	-	TGTGCCTGGAAGGGGCAGGTCGATGGCTACACCTTC	CAWKGQVDGYTF
16	TRBV30	TRBJ2-7	-	TRBD2	TGTGCCTGGAGTGTACGATCTAGCGGGAGAATCCACGAGCAGTACTTC	CAWSVRSSGRIHEQYF
15	TRBV15	TRBJ2-7	-	-	TGTGCCACCAGCCTTACACCGGGTCCCTTCTACGAGCAGTACTTC	CATSLTPGPFYEQYF
13	TRBV12-3/TRBV12-4	TRBJ1-2	-	-	TGTGCCAGCACCCTGCAGGGGTCCCGTGGCTACACCTTC	CASTLQGSRGYTF
12	TRBV3-1/TRBV3-2	TRBJ1-2	-	-	TGTGCCAGCAGCCAGCCGGGAGCCACATCCACCTTC	CASSQPGATSTF
15	TRBV19	TRBJ1-5	-	TRBD1	TGTGCCAGTAGTATTGGGACAGGGATTTCTCAGCCCCAGCATTTT	CASSIGTGISQPQHF
15	TRBV28	TRBJ1-5	few	-	TGTGCCAGCAGAACAGTCCTACTTAGCAATCAGCCCCAGCATTTT	CASRTVLLSNQPQHF
13	TRBV6-1	TRBJ1-1	few	-	TGTGCCAGCAGTGAATCGGGGGTCAGGATAGCTTTCTTT	CASSESGVRIAFF
15	TRBV5-6	TRBJ2-1	once	TRBD2	TGTGCCAGCAGCTTGGGTAGCGGGGCCTACAATGAGCAGTTCTTC	CASSLGSGAYNEQFF
13	TRBV19	TRBJ1-1	-	-	TGTGCCAGTAGTACGGGACAGAACACTGAAGCTTTCTTT	CASSTGQNTEAFF
16	TRBV19	TRBJ1-2	-	-	TGTGCCAGTAGTATTAAGAGAGGCGGGCAGCGCTATGGCTACACCTTC	CASSIKRGGQRYGYTF
15	TRBV7-8	TRBJ1-5	-	-	TGTGCCAGCAGCTTAGTGCAGAATAGCAATCAGCCCCAGCATTTT	CASSLVQNSNQPQHF
15	TRBV11-1	TRBJ1-2	-	TRBD1	TGTGCCAGCAGCGGAGTCTTACAGGGGGCGGATGGCTACACCTTC	CASSGVLQGADGYTF
16	TRBV4-1	TRBJ1-1	-	-	TGCGCCAGCAGCCACAGGTCGACAGAAGAGAACACTGAAGCTTTCTTT	CASSHRSTEENTEAFF
15	TRBV5-1	TRBJ2-1	-	-	TGCGCCAGCAGCTTGCGCAGCGGTTATATGAATGAGCAGTTCTTC	CASSLRSGYMNEQFF
16	TRBV5-1	TRBJ2-1	-	TRBD2	TGCGCCAGCAGCTTGGTGGCGGGAGGGGGTCGCAATGAGCAGTTCTTC	CASSLVAGGGRNEQFF
16	TRBV27	TRBJ1-2	-	-	TGTGCCAGCAGTTTATCCCGACGAGGCGTGAACTATGGCTACACCTTC	CASSLSRRGVNYGYTF
13	TRBV6-4	TRBJ2-3	-	-	TGTGCCAGCAGTGCCAGGGCCACAGATACGCAGTATTTT	CASSARATDTQYF
12	TRBV19	TRBJ1-4	-	-	TGTGCCAGTAGTGGTCCGAGCTCAAAACTGTTTTTT	CASSGPSSKLFF
13	TRBV11-3	TRBJ2-7	-	-	TGTGCCAGCAGCGTGACACCGGTTGGGGAGCAGTACTTC	CASSVTPVGEQYF
13	TRBV2	TRBJ2-2	-	TRBD1	TGTGCCAGCAGTGCGACAGGGGCCGGGGAGCTGTTTTTT	CASSATGAGELFF
15	TRBV4-1	TRBJ2-1	-	TRBD2	TGCGCCAGCAGCCCCGGACTAGCGGGGTTCAATGAGCAGTTCTTC	CASSPGLAGFNEQFF
15	TRBV28	TRBJ1-5	-	-	TGTGCCAGCAGTTTACGGGGGGGGGCCAGGCAGCCCCAGCATTTT	CASSLRGGARQPQHF
12	TRBV2	TRBJ1-1	-	-	TGTGCCAGCAGTGCACAGGGCCCTGAAGCTTTCTTT	CASSAQGPEAFF
15	TRBV29-1	TRBJ2-1	-	-	TGCAGCGCCACCACTCGGGCGGGTTCATACAATGAGCAGTTCTTC	CSATTRAGSYNEQFF
14	TRBV6-1	TRBJ1-2	-	-	-	CASSEFGQGQGYTF
15	TRBV18	TRBJ2-1	-	-	TGTGCCAGCTCCCCGGCGGGCGGATACTACAATGAGCAGTTCTTC	CASSPAGGYYNEQFF
16	TRBV19	TRBJ2-5	-	-	TGTGCCAGTAGTATAGAGGGCTCGTCAGCCTCAGAGACCCAGTACTTC	CASSIEGSSASETQYF
13	TRBV6-5	TRBJ2-1	-	-	TGTGCCAGCAGTACCTACCGGGGCAATGAGCAGTTCTTC	CASSTYRGNEQFF
14	TRBV14	TRBJ1-1	-	-	TGTGCCAGCAGCCAAGCGACAGGGAACACTGAAGCTTTCTTT	CASSQATGNTEAFF
14	TRBV30	TRBJ2-1	-	TRBD2	TGTGCCTGGGCTCTAGCGGGAGACTACAATGAGCAGTTCTTC	CAWALAGDYNEQFF
17	TRBV6-6	TRBJ2-1	-	TRBD2	TGTGCCAGCAGTCCCCTAGGGGCTAGCGGGAGGGCTCCTGAGCAGTTCTTC	CASSPLGASGRAPEQFF
15	TRBV5-1	TRBJ1-5	-	-	TGCGCCAGCAGCCGAGGTGATGCAGGGGATCAGCCCCAGCATTTT	CASSRGDAGDQPQHF
14	TRBV5-4	TRBJ1-3	-	-	TGTGCCAGCAGCTTGGGGCAGTCTGGAAACACCATATATTTT	CASSLGQSGNTIYF
15	TRBV28	TRBJ1-2	-	TRBD1	TGTGCCAGCAGAGCCACAGGGGGCGCCGACTATGGCTACACCTTC	CASRATGGADYGYTF
16	TRBV28	TRBJ1-5	once	-	TGTGCCAGCAGTCCGCTCCGGGTACTCCAGGGGCAGCCCCAGCATTTT	CASSPLRVLQGQPQHF
14	TRBV6-5	TRBJ1-1	few	TRBD1	TGTGCCAGCAACTACGGGGGGACAGGGGTTGAGGCTTTCTTT	CASNYGGTGVEAFF
12	TRBV3-1/TRBV3-2	TRBJ2-1	-	-	TGTGCCAGCAGCCGGACAGTCAATGAGCAGTTCTTC	CASSRTVNEQFF
15	TRBV3-1/TRBV3-2	TRBJ1-2	-	-	TGTGCCAGCAGCCAAGATCTTCAGGGTACGGATGGCTACACCTTC	CASSQDLQGTDGYTF
15	TRBV11-3	TRBJ2-1	-	TRBD2	TGTGCCAGCAGCCTAGCGGGAGGGGACCACAATGAGCAGTTCTTC	CASSLAGGDHNEQFF
15	TRBV5-1	TRBJ2-2	few	TRBD2	TGCGCCAGCAGCTTGCTAGCGGGAGTCCCCGGGGAGCTGTTTTTT	CASSLLAGVPGELFF
17	TRBV5-1	TRBJ1-1	-	-	TGCGCCAGCAGCCCCCTGGGAGGGTACAGCCGGAACACTGAAGCTTTCTTT	CASSPLGGYSRNTEAFF
12	TRBV6-5	TRBJ1-1	-	-	TGTGCCAGCAGTTCCGGGCCCTCAGAGGGTTTCTTT	CASSSGPSEGFF
14	TRBV18	TRBJ1-1	once	-	TGTGCCAGCTCACCAGTGGAAGGGGACACTGAAGCTTTCTTT	CASSPVEGDTEAFF
13	TRBV7-2	TRBJ2-1	-	-	TGTGCCAGCAGTACAGACATGTACAATGAGCAGTTCTTC	CASSTDMYNEQFF
12	TRBV12-5	TRBJ2-5	-	-	TGTGCTAGTGGTACGGGACAACGGGCCCAGTACTTC	CASGTGQRAQYF
14	TRBV27	TRBJ1-2	-	TRBD1	TGTGCCAGCAAGGACAGGAACGGCTTCGATGGCTACACCTTC	CASKDRNGFDGYTF